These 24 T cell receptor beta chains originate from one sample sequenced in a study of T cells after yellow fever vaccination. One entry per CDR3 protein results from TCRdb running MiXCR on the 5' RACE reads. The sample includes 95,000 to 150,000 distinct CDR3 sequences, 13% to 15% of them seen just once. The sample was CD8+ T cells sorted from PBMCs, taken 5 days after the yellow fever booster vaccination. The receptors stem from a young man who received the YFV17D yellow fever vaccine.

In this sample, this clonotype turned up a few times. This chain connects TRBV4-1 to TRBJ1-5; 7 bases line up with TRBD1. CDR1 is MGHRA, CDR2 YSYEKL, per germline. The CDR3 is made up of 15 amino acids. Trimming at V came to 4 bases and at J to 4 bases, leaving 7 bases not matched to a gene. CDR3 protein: CASSPTGKNNQPQHF. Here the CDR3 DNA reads TGCGCCAGCAGCCCGACAGGGAAGAATAATCAGCCCCAGCATTTT.

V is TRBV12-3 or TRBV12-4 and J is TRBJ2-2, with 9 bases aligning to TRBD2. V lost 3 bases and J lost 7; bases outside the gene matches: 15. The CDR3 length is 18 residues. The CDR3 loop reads CASSFNLRGLAGHGELFF. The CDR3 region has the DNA TGTGCCAGCAGTTTTAATCTCCGTGGGCTAGCGGGGCACGGGGAGCTGTTTTTT.

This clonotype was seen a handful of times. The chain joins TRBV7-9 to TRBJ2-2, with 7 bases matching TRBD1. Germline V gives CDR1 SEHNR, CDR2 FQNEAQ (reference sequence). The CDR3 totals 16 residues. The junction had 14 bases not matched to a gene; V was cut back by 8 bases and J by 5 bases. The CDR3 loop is CASGTTGVYGTGELFF. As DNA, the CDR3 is TGTGCCAGCGGCACCACAGGGGTTTATGGGACCGGGGAGCTGTTTTTT.

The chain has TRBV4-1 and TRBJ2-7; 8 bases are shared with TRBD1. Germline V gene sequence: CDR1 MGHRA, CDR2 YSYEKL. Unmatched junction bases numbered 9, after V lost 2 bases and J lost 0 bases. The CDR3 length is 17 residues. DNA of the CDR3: TGCGCCAGCAGCCAACCCGGGACAGGCCTAAACTCCTACGAGCAGTACTTC. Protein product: CASSQPGTGLNSYEQYF.

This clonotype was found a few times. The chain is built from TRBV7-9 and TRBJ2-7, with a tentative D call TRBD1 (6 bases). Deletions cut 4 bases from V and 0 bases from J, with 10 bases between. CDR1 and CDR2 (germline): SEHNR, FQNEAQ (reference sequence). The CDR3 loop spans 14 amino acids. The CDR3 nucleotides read TGTGCCAGCAGCTCTACAGGGTTCTCCTACGAGCAGTACGTC. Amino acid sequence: CASSSTGFSYEQYV.

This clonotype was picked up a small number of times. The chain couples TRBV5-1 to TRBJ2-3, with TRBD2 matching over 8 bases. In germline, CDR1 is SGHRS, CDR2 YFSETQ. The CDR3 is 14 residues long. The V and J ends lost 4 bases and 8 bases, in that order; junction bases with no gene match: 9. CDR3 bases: TGCGCCAGCAGCGGGGGACTAGAGGGTCGTACGCAGTATTTT. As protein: CASSGGLEGRTQYF.

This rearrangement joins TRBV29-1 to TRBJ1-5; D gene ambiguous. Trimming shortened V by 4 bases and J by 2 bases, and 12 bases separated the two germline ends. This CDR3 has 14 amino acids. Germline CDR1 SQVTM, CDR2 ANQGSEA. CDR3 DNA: TGCAGCGTTGTGGAGGGATTGGGCAATCAGCCCCAGCATTTT. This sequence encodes CSVVEGLGNQPQHF.

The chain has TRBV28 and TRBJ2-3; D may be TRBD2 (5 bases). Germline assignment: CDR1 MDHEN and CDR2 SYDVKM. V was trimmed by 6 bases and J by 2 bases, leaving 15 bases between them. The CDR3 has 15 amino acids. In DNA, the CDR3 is TGTGCCAGCAGCCTTACGGGGTACTTCACAGATACGCAGTATTTT. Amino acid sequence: CASSLTGYFTDTQYF.

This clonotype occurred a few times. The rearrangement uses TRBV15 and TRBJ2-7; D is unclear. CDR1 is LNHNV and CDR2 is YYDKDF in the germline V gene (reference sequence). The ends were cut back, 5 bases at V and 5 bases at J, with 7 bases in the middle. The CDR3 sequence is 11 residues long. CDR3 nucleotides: TGTGCCACCAGCCCTGGACACGAGCAGTACTTC. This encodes CATSPGHEQYF.

CDR3 loop: CSVEVQGSHGYTF. DNA of the CDR3: TGCAGCGTTGAAGTCCAGGGATCCCATGGCTACACCTTC. V is TRBV29-1 and J is TRBJ1-2; possible D gene TRBD1, 5 bases. The V gene lost 1 base and the J gene lost 6 bases, with 12 bases spanning the gap. CDR3 length: 13 residues. Germline CDR1 and CDR2: SQVTM and ANQGSEA.

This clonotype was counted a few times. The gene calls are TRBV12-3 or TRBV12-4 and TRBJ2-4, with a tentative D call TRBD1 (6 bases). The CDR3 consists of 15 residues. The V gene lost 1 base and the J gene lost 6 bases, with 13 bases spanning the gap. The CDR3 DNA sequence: TGTGCCAGCAGTTTAGGGTGGGGGCAGGGAAACATTCAGTACTTC. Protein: CASSLGWGQGNIQYF.

The CDR3 is CSVVWGLQETQYF. The CDR3 DNA reads TGCAGCGTTGTCTGGGGATTACAAGAGACCCAGTACTTC. The V and J genes are TRBV29-1 and TRBJ2-5; no reliable D call. Trimming took off 4 bases at V and 2 bases at J, with 11 bases between the two ends. The germline CDR1 and CDR2 sequences are SQVTM and ANQGSEA. The CDR3 is 13 residues long.

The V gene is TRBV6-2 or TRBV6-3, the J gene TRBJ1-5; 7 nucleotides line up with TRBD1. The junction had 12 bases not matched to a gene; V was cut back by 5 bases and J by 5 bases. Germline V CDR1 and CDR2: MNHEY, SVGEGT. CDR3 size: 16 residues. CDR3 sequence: CASSRTPGTADQPQHF. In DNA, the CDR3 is TGTGCCAGCAGTCGCACGCCTGGGACAGCCGATCAGCCCCAGCATTTT.

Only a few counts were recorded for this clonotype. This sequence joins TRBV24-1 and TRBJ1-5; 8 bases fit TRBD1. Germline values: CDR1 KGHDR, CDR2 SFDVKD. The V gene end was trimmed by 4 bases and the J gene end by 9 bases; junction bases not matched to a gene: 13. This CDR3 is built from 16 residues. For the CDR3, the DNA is TGTGCCACCAGTGACCAGGACGGACAGGGCGTGGGGCCCCAGCATTTT. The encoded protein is CATSDQDGQGVGPQHF.

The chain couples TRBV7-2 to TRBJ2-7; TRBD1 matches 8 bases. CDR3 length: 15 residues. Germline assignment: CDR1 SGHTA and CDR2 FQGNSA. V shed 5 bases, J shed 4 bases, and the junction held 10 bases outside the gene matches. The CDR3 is CASSRPGQGIYEQYF. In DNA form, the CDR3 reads TGTGCCAGCAGCAGACCAGGACAGGGTATTTACGAGCAGTACTTC.

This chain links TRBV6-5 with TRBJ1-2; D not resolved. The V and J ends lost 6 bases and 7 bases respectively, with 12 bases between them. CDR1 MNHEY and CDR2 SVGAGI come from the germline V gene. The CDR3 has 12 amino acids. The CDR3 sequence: CASRSGMGGYTF. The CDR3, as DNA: TGTGCCAGCAGAAGCGGAATGGGTGGCTACACCTTC.

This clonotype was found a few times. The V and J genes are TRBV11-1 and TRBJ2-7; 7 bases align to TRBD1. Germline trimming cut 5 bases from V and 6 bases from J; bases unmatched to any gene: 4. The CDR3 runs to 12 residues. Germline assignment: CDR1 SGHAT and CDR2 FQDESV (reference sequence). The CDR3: CASSPTGIEQYF. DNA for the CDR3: TGTGCCAGCAGCCCGACAGGGATCGAGCAGTACTTC.

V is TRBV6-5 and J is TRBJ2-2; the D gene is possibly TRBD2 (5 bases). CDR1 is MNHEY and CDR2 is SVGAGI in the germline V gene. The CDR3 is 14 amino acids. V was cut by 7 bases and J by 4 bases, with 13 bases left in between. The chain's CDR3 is CASKPIGVTGELFF. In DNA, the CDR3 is TGTGCCAGCAAACCCATCGGGGTCACCGGGGAGCTGTTTTTT.

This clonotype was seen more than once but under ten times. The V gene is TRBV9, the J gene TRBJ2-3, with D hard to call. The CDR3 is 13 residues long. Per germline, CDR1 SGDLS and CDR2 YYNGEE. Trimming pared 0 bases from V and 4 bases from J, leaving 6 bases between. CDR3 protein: CASSVGVADTQYF. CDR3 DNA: TGTGCCAGCAGCGTAGGTGTGGCAGATACGCAGTATTTT.

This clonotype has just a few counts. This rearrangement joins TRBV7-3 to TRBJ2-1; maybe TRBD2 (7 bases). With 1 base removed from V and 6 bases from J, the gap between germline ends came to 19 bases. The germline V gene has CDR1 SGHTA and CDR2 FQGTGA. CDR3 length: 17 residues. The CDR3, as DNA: TGTGCCAGCAGCTTAAACCCTACGGGGGGCCTCTCCAATGAGCAGTTCTTC. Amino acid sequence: CASSLNPTGGLSNEQFF. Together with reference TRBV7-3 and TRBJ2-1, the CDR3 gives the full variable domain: GAGVSQTPSNKVTEKGKYVELRCDPISGHTALYWYRQSLGQGPEFLIYFQGTGAADDSGLPNDRFFAVRPEGSVSTLKIQRTERGDSAVYLCASSLNPTGGLSNEQFFGPGTRLTVL.

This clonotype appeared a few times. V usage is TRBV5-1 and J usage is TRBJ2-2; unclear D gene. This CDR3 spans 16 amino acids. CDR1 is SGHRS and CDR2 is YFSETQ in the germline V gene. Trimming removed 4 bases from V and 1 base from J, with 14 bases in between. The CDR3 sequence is CASSVPGGVNTGELFF. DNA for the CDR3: TGCGCCAGCAGCGTGCCGGGTGGGGTGAACACCGGGGAGCTGTTTTTT.

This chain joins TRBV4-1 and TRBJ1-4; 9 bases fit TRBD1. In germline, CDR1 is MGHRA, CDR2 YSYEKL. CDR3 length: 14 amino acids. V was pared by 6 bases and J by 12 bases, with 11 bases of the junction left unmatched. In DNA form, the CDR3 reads TGCGCCAGCAGTCGCGCAGGGAGGACAGGGGAACTGTTTTTT. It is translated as CASSRAGRTGELFF.

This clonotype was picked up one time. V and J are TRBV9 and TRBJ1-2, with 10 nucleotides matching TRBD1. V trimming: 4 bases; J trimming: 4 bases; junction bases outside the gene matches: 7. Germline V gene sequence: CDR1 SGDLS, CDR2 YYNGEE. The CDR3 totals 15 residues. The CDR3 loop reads CASSTGQGIGYGYTF. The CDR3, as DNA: TGTGCCAGCAGCACGGGACAGGGGATCGGCTATGGCTACACCTTC.

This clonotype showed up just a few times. CDR3 in amino acids: CASSYWKGSSYNEQFF. In nucleotides, the CDR3 is TGTGCCAGCAGTTACTGGAAGGGAAGCTCCTACAATGAGCAGTTCTTC. The chain joins TRBV6-2 or TRBV6-3 to TRBJ2-1; D gene uncertain. The CDR3 runs to 16 residues. The germline V gene has CDR1 MNHEY and CDR2 SVGEGT. The V end was cut by 1 base, the J end by 0 bases, with 10 bases between.